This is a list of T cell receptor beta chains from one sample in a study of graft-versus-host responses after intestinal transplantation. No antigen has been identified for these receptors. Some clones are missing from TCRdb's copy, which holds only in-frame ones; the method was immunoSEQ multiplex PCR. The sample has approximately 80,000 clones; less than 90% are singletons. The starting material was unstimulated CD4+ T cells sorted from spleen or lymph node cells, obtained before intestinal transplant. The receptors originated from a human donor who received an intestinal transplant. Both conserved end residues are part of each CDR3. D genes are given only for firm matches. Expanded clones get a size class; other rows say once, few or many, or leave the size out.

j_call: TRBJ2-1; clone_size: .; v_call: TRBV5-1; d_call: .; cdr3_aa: CASSLASPEVDEQFF; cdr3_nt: TGCGCCAGCAGCTTGGCCAGCCCCGAGGTCGATGAGCAGTTCTTC
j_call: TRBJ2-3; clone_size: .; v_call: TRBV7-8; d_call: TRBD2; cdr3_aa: CASSAGLAGESYGTDTQYF; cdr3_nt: TGTGCCAGCAGCGCAGGACTAGCGGGGGAAAGCTATGGAACAGATACGCAGTATTTT
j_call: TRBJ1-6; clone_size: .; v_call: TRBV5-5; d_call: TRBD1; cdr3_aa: CASSLGDSYNSPLHF; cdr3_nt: TGTGCCAGCAGCTTGGGGGACAGTTATAATTCACCCCTCCACTTT
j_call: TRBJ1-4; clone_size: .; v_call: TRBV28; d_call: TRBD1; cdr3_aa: CASSLMGQAEKLFF; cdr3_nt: TGTGCCAGCAGTTTAATGGGACAGGCTGAAAAACTGTTTTTT
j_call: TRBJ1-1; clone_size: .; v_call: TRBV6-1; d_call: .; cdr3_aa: CASSEAQGNTEAFF; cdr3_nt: TGTGCCAGCAGTGAAGCTCAGGGGAACACTGAAGCTTTCTTT
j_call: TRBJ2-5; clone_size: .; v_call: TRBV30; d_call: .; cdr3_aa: CAWSVGAWETQYF; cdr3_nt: TGTGCCTGGAGTGTAGGGGCCTGGGAGACCCAGTACTTC
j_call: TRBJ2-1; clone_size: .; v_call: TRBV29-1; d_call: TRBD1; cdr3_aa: CSVDRARDEQFF; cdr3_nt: TGCAGCGTAGACAGGGCACGGGATGAGCAGTTCTTC
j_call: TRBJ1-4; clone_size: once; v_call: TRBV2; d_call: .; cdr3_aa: CASSEGTSATNEKLFF; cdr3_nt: TGTGCCAGCAGTGAAGGGACATCAGCAACTAATGAAAAACTGTTTTTT
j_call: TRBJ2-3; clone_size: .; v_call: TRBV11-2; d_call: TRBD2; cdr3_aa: CASSSLGSGSWTDTQYF; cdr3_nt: TGTGCCAGCAGCTCCCTGGGTAGCGGGAGTTGGACAGATACGCAGTATTTT
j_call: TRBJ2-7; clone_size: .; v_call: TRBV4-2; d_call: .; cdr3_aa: CASSQVVRPYEQYF; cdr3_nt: TGTGCCAGCAGCCAAGTGGTCAGGCCTTACGAGCAGTACTTC
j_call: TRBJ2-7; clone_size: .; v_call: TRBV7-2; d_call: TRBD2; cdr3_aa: CASSLERGSLADYEQYF; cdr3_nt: TGTGCCAGCAGCTTAGAACGTGGGAGCCTAGCGGACTACGAGCAGTACTTC
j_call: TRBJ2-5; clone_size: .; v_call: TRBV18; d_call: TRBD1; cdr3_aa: CASSPGTGIQETQYF; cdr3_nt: TGTGCCAGCTCACCAGGGACAGGGATCCAAGAGACCCAGTACTTC
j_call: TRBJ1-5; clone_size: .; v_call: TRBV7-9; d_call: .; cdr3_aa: CASSWGDQPQHF; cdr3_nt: TGTGCCAGCAGCTGGGGGGATCAGCCCCAGCATTTT
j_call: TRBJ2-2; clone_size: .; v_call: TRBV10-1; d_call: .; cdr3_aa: CASSELLSPGELFF; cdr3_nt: TGCGCCAGCAGTGAACTGTTAAGTCCCGGGGAGCTGTTTTTT
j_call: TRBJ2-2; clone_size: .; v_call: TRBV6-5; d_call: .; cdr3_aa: CASSYSAGTGELFF; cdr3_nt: TGTGCCAGCAGTTACTCTGCCGGCACCGGGGAGCTGTTTTTT
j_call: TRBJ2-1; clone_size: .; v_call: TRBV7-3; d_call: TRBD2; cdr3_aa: CASSQRLAQYNEQFF; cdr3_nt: TGTGCCAGCAGCCAAAGACTAGCCCAATACAATGAGCAGTTCTTC
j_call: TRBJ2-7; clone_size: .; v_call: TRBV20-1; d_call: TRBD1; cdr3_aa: CSARALDRGYF; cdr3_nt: TGCAGTGCTAGGGCCCTGGACAGGGGGTACTTC
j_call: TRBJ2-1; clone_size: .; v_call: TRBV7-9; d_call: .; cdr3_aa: CASSSTGTYNNEQFF; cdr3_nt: TGTGCCAGCAGCTCTACCGGGACTTACAACAATGAGCAGTTCTTC
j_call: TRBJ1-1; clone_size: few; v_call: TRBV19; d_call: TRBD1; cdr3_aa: CASSQQGRGTEAFF; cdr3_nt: TGTGCCAGTAGTCAACAGGGGAGAGGGACTGAAGCTTTCTTT
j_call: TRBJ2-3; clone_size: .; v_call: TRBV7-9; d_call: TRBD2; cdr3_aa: CASSPLAGVTDTQYF; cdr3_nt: TGTGCCAGCAGCCCCCTAGCGGGAGTCACAGATACGCAGTATTTT
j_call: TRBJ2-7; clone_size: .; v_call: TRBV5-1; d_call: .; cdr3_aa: CASSVESSYEQYF; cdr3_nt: TGCGCCAGCAGCGTAGAGTCATCCTACGAGCAGTACTTC
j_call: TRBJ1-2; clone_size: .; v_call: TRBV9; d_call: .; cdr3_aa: CASSGGQPSNYGYTF; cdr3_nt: TGTGCCAGCAGCGGAGGACAGCCATCTAACTATGGCTACACCTTC
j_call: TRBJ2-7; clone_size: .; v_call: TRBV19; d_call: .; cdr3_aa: CASSDGTTYEQYF; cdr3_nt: TGTGCCAGTAGTGACGGGACAACCTACGAGCAGTACTTC
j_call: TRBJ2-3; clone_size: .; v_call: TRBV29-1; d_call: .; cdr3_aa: CSVEGHDTQYF; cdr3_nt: TGCAGCGTTGAGGGGCATGATACGCAGTATTTT
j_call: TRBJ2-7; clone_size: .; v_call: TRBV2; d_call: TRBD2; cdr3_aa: CASSDIGLAGLYEQYF; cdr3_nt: TGTGCCAGCAGTGACATTGGACTAGCGGGGCTCTACGAGCAGTACTTC
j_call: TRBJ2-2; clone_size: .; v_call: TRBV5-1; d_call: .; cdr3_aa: CASMRDSNGELFF; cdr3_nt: TGCGCCAGCATGCGGGACAGCAACGGGGAGCTGTTTTTT
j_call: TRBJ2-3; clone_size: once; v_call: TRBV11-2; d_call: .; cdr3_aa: CASRQGRSTDTQYF; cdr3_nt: TGTGCCAGCAGACAGGGAAGAAGCACAGATACGCAGTATTTT
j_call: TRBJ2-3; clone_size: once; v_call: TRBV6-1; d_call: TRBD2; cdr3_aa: CASSQGGGTDTQYF; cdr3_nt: TGTGCCAGCAGCCAGGGAGGGGGCACAGATACGCAGTATTTT
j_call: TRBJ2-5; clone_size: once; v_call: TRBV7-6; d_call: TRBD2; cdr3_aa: CASTLGAGVSETQYF; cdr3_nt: TGTGCCAGCACCCTAGGGGCGGGAGTAAGCGAGACCCAGTACTTC
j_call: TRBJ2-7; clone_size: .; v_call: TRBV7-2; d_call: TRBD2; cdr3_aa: CASSPGLAGGSEQYF; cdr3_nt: TGTGCCAGCAGCCCCGGACTAGCGGGAGGGAGCGAGCAGTACTTC
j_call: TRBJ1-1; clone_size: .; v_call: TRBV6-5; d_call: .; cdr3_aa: CASRTRGSTTEAFF; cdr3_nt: TGTGCCAGCAGGACAAGGGGGAGTACCACTGAAGCTTTCTTT
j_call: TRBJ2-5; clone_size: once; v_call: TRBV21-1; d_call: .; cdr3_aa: CASSGTGTRYETQYF; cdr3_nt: TGTGCCAGCAGCGGAACCGGGACTAGATATGAGACCCAGTACTTC
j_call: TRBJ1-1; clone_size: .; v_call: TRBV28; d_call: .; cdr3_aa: CASSTGGVGTEAFF; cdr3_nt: TGTGCCAGCAGTACCGGGGGGGTAGGGACTGAAGCTTTCTTT
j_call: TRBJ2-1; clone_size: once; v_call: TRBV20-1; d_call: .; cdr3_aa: CSAGRRGEQFF; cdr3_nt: TGCAGTGCCGGGAGACGGGGTGAGCAGTTCTTC
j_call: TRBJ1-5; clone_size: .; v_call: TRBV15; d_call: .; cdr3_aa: CATSRDGRQSNQPQHF; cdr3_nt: TGTGCCACCAGCAGAGATGGTCGCCAGAGCAATCAGCCCCAGCATTTT
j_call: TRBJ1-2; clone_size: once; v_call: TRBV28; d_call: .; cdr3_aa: CASSSTPGSWGGGYTF; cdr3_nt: TGTGCCAGCAGTTCCACACCCGGATCTTGGGGGGGTGGCTACACCTTC
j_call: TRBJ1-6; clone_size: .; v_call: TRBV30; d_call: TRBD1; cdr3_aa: CALDRVNSPLHF; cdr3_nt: TGTGCTCTCGACAGGGTAAATTCACCCCTCCACTTT
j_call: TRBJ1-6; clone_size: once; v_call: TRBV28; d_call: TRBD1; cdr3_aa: CASSFGMRDRISSYNSPLHF; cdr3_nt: TGTGCCAGCAGTTTCGGAATGAGGGACAGGATCAGCTCCTATAATTCACCCCTCCACTTT
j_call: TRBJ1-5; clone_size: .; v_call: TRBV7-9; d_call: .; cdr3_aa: CASSLDSQGRQPQHF; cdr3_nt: TGTGCCAGCAGCTTAGATTCCCAAGGGAGGCAGCCCCAGCATTTT
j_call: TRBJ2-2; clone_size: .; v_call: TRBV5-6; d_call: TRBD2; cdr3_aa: CASSIIAGANTGELFF; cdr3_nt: TGTGCCAGCAGCATAATAGCGGGGGCGAACACCGGGGAGCTGTTTTTT
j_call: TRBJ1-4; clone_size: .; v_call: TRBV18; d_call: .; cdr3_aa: CASSRGQREFATNEKLFF; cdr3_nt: TGTGCCAGCTCACGGGGACAACGAGAGTTTGCAACTAATGAAAAACTGTTTTTT
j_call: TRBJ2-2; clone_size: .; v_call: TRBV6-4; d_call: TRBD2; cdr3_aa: CASSDATSGSRTGELFF; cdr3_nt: TGTGCCAGCAGTGACGCGACTAGCGGGAGCCGAACCGGGGAGCTGTTTTTT
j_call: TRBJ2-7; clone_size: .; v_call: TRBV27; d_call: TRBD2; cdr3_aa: CASSFSGLAGRYEQYF; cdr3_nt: TGTGCCAGCAGTTTCTCAGGACTAGCGGGGCGCTACGAGCAGTACTTC
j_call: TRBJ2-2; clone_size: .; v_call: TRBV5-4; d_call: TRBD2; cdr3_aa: CASRSGGDTGELFF; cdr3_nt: TGTGCCAGCAGAAGCGGGGGGGACACCGGGGAGCTGTTTTTT